The rows below give T cell receptor beta chains drawn from one sample of a study of shared clonotypes between healthy human individuals. Data came from immunoSEQ multiplex PCR; TCRdb stores just in-frame clones and leaves some out. Counted here are a few million clones, over 85% occurring once; the ten biggest clones make up approximately 0.4%. Sequencing was performed on naive CD4+ T cells from PBMCs. The receptor source for this set is a young man in good health. Some clones in this sample may be carry-over from other donors' samples. Both conserved end residues are part of each CDR3. Each record gives: V gene, J gene, clone size, D gene, CDR3 DNA, CDR3 protein. A D gene is named only where the DNA matches it firmly. Clone size appears in some rows only: once, few, many, or a class for an expanded clone.

TRBV9	TRBJ1-6	.	TRBD1	TGTGCCAGCAGAGGTACCGGGACAGAGAATTCACCCCTCCACTTT	CASRGTGTENSPLHF
TRBV30	TRBJ2-1	once	TRBD2	TGTGCCTGGAGTTTTACTAGCGTTAACAATGAGCAGTTCTTC	CAWSFTSVNNEQFF
TRBV16	TRBJ1-5	.	.	TGTGCCAGCAGCCAATCGTCGCAGCCCCAGCATTTT	CASSQSSQPQHF
TRBV30	TRBJ2-3	once	.	TGTGCCTGGAGTGTTCTAGGCAGGAGCACAGATACGCAGTATTTT	CAWSVLGRSTDTQYF
TRBV7-2	TRBJ1-3	.	.	TGTGCCAGCAGCTTAGTTTACTCTGGAAACACCATATATTTT	CASSLVYSGNTIYF
TRBV5-1	TRBJ2-3	.	TRBD2	TGCGCCAGCAGTCTGGATAGCGGGGTAACAGATACGCAGTATTTT	CASSLDSGVTDTQYF
TRBV9	TRBJ2-3	.	.	TGTGCCAGCAGCGATGCTAGCGCTGGAACAGATACGCAGTATTTT	CASSDASAGTDTQYF
TRBV18	TRBJ2-7	.	.	TGTGCCAGCTCACCAGCAGGGTATGGATACGAGCAGTACTTC	CASSPAGYGYEQYF
TRBV5-6	TRBJ2-7	.	.	TGTGCCAGCAGCTCGGGGCCCGGGACTTACGCCTACGAGCAGTACTTC	CASSSGPGTYAYEQYF
TRBV28	TRBJ2-5	.	TRBD1	TGTGCCAGCAGTTTAACAGGGGGCTGGGAGACCCAGTACTTC	CASSLTGGWETQYF
TRBV4-1	TRBJ1-5	.	.	TGCGCCAGCAGCCAAGGAGGCGGGTATAGCAATCAGCCCCAGCATTTT	CASSQGGGYSNQPQHF
TRBV7-2	TRBJ1-1	.	.	TGTGCCAGCAGCTTTGAGGTGAACACTGAAGCTTTCTTT	CASSFEVNTEAFF
TRBV5-4	TRBJ2-1	.	TRBD2	TGTGCCAGCAGCCCAACTCAGGGAGGGCTCCTCTTC	CASSPTQGGLLF
TRBV7-2	TRBJ2-5	.	.	TGTGCCAGCAGCTCAGCGGGTCAACAAGAGACCCAGTACTTC	CASSSAGQQETQYF
TRBV29-1	TRBJ2-2	.	.	TGCAGCACCTCCAGGGGTTTCACCGGGGAGCTGTTTTTT	CSTSRGFTGELFF
TRBV6-5	TRBJ1-2	.	.	TGTGCCAGCAGTTACGTACCCAGAGACTATGGCTACACCTTC	CASSYVPRDYGYTF
TRBV19	TRBJ2-7	.	TRBD2	TGTGCCAGTAGTACCTACCGGACTAGCGGGAGCTACGAGCAGTACTTC	CASSTYRTSGSYEQYF
TRBV10-3	TRBJ2-3	.	TRBD2	TGTGCCATCAAGAATAGCGGGAGCGCAGATACGCAGTATTTT	CAIKNSGSADTQYF
TRBV5-4	TRBJ2-5	.	.	TGTGCCAGCAGCACTCCCACTGAAGAGACCCAGTACTTC	CASSTPTEETQYF
TRBV19	TRBJ2-3	.	TRBD2	TGTGCCAGTAGTCCTCTAGCGGGAGGGACAGATACGCAGTATTTT	CASSPLAGGTDTQYF
TRBV2	TRBJ1-1	.	TRBD1	TGTGCCAGCAGGATGGGACAGGGCAGGGGTCCGAACACTGAAGCTTTCTTT	CASRMGQGRGPNTEAFF
TRBV18	TRBJ2-7	.	.	TGTGCCAGCTCACCAGGATTGCCCTACGAGCAGTACTTC	CASSPGLPYEQYF
TRBV6-5	TRBJ2-1	.	.	TGTGCCAGCAGTTACTCCCGGTACAATGAGCAGTTCTTC	CASSYSRYNEQFF
TRBV19	TRBJ2-7	.	.	TGTGCCAGTAGTTCCTACAGTGAGCAGTACTTC	CASSSYSEQYF
TRBV6-1	TRBJ1-4	.	.	TGTGCCAGCAGTGAATCTCGGGTGGGGTTTGAAAAACTGTTTTTT	CASSESRVGFEKLFF
TRBV5-1	TRBJ2-7	once	.	TGCGCCAGCAGCTTGGAATTACTAGCTTCCTACGAGCAGTACTTC	CASSLELLASYEQYF
TRBV7-2	TRBJ2-3	once	TRBD2	TGTGCCAGCAGCTCCCGCTTGGGACTAGCGGGAGCTAGCACAGATACGCAGTATTTT	CASSSRLGLAGASTDTQYF
TRBV7-3	TRBJ2-1	.	TRBD2	TGTGCCAGCAGCTCCCTGCTAGCGGCCTCCTACAATGAGCAGTTCTTC	CASSSLLAASYNEQFF
TRBV15	TRBJ1-2	.	TRBD1	TGTGCCACCAGCAGAGATGCCGGACAGGGGGCGGGAAACTATGGCTACACCTTC	CATSRDAGQGAGNYGYTF
TRBV7-2	TRBJ2-3	.	TRBD2	TGTGCCAGCAGCTTAGCGGGCGGGAGGGCCAATGCAAATACGCAGTATTTT	CASSLAGGRANANTQYF
TRBV11-2	TRBJ2-7	.	TRBD2	TGTGCCAGCAGCTCCCAACTAGCGGGCGGCGAGCAGTACTTC	CASSSQLAGGEQYF
TRBV28	TRBJ1-1	few	.	TGTGCCAGTTCCATGAACACTGAAGCTTTCTTT	CASSMNTEAFF
TRBV9	TRBJ2-2	.	TRBD2	TGTGCCAGCAGCGGCCTAGCGGGAGTCACCGGGGAGCTGTTTTTT	CASSGLAGVTGELFF
TRBV11-3	TRBJ2-3	.	.	TGTGCCAGCAGCTTAGGGTACTTCACAGATACGCAGTATTTT	CASSLGYFTDTQYF
TRBV9	TRBJ2-1	.	TRBD1	TGTGCCAGCAGCGTACAGACAGGGTACTCCTACAATGAGCAGTTCTTC	CASSVQTGYSYNEQFF
TRBV6-6	TRBJ1-2	.	TRBD1	TGTGCCAGCAGGGACCCGGGACAGATAAACTATGGCTACACCTTC	CASRDPGQINYGYTF
TRBV13	TRBJ2-5	.	TRBD1	TGTGCCAGCACCAGGACGGCAGGGGGCCTAGAGACCCAGTACTTC	CASTRTAGGLETQYF
TRBV28	TRBJ1-4	once	TRBD1	TGTGCCAGCAGTTTACCGGGACAGCTCTTATTTTTT	CASSLPGQLLFF
TRBV7-2	TRBJ2-1	.	TRBD1	TGTGCCAGCAGCGGAAGGACAGGGGGGTCTTGGAATGAGCAGTTCTTC	CASSGRTGGSWNEQFF
TRBV6-5	TRBJ2-1	.	.	TGTGCCAGCAGCAACAGGGCAACCTACAATGAGCAGTTCTTC	CASSNRATYNEQFF
TRBV28	TRBJ1-2	.	.	TGTGCCAGCCGAGACCAGGGGCCCTATGGCTACACCTTC	CASRDQGPYGYTF
TRBV6-6	TRBJ2-7	.	TRBD2	TGTGCCAGCAGTTACTCGAGTAGCGGGAGGGAGGGCGAGCAGTACTTC	CASSYSSSGREGEQYF
TRBV29-1	TRBJ2-7	.	.	TGCAGCGCCGTCTTCTACGAGCAGTACTTC	CSAVFYEQYF